One and the same sample provided the 27 T cell receptor beta chains below, sequenced in a study of T cell responses to AZD1222 COVID-19 vaccine. Here immunoSEQ multiplex PCR was the method, and the copy in TCRdb shows in-frame clones only, minus some. The sample has tens of thousands of clones; roughly 90% are singletons. The sequencing used peripheral blood, collected 28 days after the second AZD1222 dose. The receptors here all came from an adult who received the AZD1222 COVID-19 vaccine.

This rearrangement joins TRBV6-5 to TRBJ2-2, with D perhaps being TRBD1 or TRBD2 (5 bases each). Germline CDR1 reads MNHEY; CDR2 reads SVGAGI. The CDR3 length is 13 residues. Trimming left V 7 bases short and J 5 bases short, with 11 bases between. The CDR3 reads CASTRDLTGELFF. Written as DNA, the CDR3 is TGTGCCAGCACCCGGGACCTAACCGGGGAGCTGTTTTTT.

V usage is TRBV7-2 and J usage is TRBJ1-2; 9 nucleotides line up with TRBD1. Germline trimming cut 5 bases from V and 2 bases from J; bases unmatched to any gene: 9. The CDR3 runs 16 residues. The germline V gene has CDR1 SGHTA and CDR2 FQGNSA. CDR3 sequence: CASSAKPGQGNYGYTF. CDR3 nucleotide sequence: TGTGCCAGCAGCGCGAAGCCCGGACAGGGGAACTATGGCTACACCTTC.

This clone was observed a single time. This chain links TRBV7-2 with TRBJ1-1; D gene unclear. The CDR3 is 13 amino acids. V lost 6 bases and J lost 5, with 13 bases in between. Germline CDR1 reads SGHTA; CDR2 reads FQGNSA. CDR3 in amino acids: CASRNRVETEAFF. The CDR3 coding sequence is TGTGCCAGCAGGAACCGGGTAGAGACTGAAGCTTTCTTT. Full variable domain (missing parts from reference TRBV7-2 and TRBJ1-1): GAGVSQSPSNKVTEKGKDVELRCDPISGHTALYWYRQSLGQGLEFLIYFQGNSAPDKSGLPSDRFSAERTGGSVSTLTIQRTQQEDSAVYLCASRNRVETEAFFGQGTRLTVV.

The chain combines TRBV2 with TRBJ2-5, with TRBD2 identical over 7 bases. Germline CDR1 is SNHLY and CDR2 is FYNNEI. This CDR3 has 14 residues. The trim removed 7 bases at V and 3 bases at J, leaving 8 bases unmatched. The CDR3 spells CASNLDRGEETQYF. The DNA for the CDR3 is TGTGCCAGCAACCTGGATCGGGGGGAAGAGACCCAGTACTTC.

This clone was counted a single time. The CDR3 coding sequence is TGTGCCAGCTCACCGAAATATGGTGACTACACCTTC. As protein: CASSPKYGDYTF. The rearrangement links TRBV18 to TRBJ1-2; the D is unclear. The germline gives CDR1 KGHSH, CDR2 LQKENI. This CDR3 has 12 amino acids. With 3 bases removed from V and 10 bases from J, the gap between germline ends came to 12 bases.

The V gene is TRBV6-5, the J gene TRBJ1-1, with TRBD1 matching over 10 bases. V lost 5 bases, J lost 7 bases, and 1 base stayed unmatched. This CDR3 is built from 12 residues. CDR1 and CDR2 (germline): MNHEY, SVGAGI. The CDR3 DNA is TGTGCCAGCAGTCGGACAGGGGGTGAAGCTTTCTTT. Encoded protein: CASSRTGGEAFF.

The CDR3 spells CASSPGGGWEANSPLHF. In nucleotides, the CDR3 is TGTGCCAGCAGCCCGGGGGGAGGCTGGGAGGCTAATTCACCCCTCCACTTT. This chain connects TRBV9 to TRBJ1-6, with D possibly being TRBD1 (5 bases). The length of the CDR3 is 17 residues. Trimming took 4 bases from V and 6 from J, leaving 20 bases between them. Germline CDR1 is SGDLS and CDR2 is YYNGEE. Full variable domain (remainder filled in from reference TRBV9 and TRBJ1-6): DSGVTQTPKHLITATGQRVTLRCSPRSGDLSVYWYQQSLDQGLQFLIQYYNGEERAKGNILERFSAQQFPDLHSELNLSSLELGDSALYFCASSPGGGWEANSPLHFGNGTRLTVT.

The chain carries TRBV15 and TRBJ1-5; D is uncertain. Germline loops: CDR1 LNHNV, CDR2 YYDKDF (reference sequence). The V end was cut by 5 bases, the J end by 4 bases, with 9 bases between. This CDR3 is 13 amino acids long. In DNA, the CDR3 is TGTGCCACCAGCCTAATAGGGAATCAGCCCCAGCATTTT. Translated, it gives CATSLIGNQPQHF.

The chain uses TRBV27 and TRBJ2-1; 7 bases are shared with TRBD2. After removal of 3 bases from V and 5 bases from J, the junction contained 10 bases not matched to a gene. Germline assignment: CDR1 MNHEY and CDR2 SMNVEV (reference sequence). The length of the CDR3 is 16 residues. DNA for the CDR3: TGTGCCAGCAGTTTTATCGAGGGAGGGCCGCACAATGAGCAGTTCTTC. Translated, it gives CASSFIEGGPHNEQFF.

There are a few counts of this clone. The V call is TRBV5-6, the J call TRBJ1-2, with D possibly matching TRBD1 (6 bases). The V end lost 3 bases, the J end lost 0 bases, and 12 bases lay between the germline ends. The CDR3 totals 15 residues. CDR1 is SGHDT and CDR2 is YYEEEE in the germline V gene. DNA of the CDR3: TGTGCCAGCAGCTCAGCGGGACAAACTAACTATGGCTACACCTTC. Amino acid sequence: CASSSAGQTNYGYTF.

This rearrangement joins TRBV7-2 to TRBJ1-2; unclear D gene. The CDR3 has 13 residues. Germline lookup yields CDR1 SGHTA and CDR2 FQGNSA. The V gene lost 6 bases and the J gene lost 2 bases, with 10 bases spanning the gap. CDR3 DNA: TGTGCCAGCAGTCTAGACGGGAACTATGGCTACACCTTC. This translates into CASSLDGNYGYTF. The full variable domain, its missing parts supplied by reference TRBV7-2 and TRBJ1-2, is GAGVSQSPSNKVTEKGKDVELRCDPISGHTALYWYRQSLGQGLEFLIYFQGNSAPDKSGLPSDRFSAERTGGSVSTLTIQRTQQEDSAVYLCASSLDGNYGYTFGSGTRLTVV.

The J gene is TRBJ1-3, the V gene TRBV28; D possibly corresponds to TRBD1 (6 bases). Trimming pared 3 bases from V and 2 bases from J, leaving 14 bases between. Germline V gene lookup returns CDR1 MDHEN and CDR2 SYDVKM. This CDR3 spans 16 amino acids. This CDR3 reads CASSFSQGTTGNTIYF. The CDR3 nucleotides read TGTGCCAGCAGTTTTAGTCAGGGGACAACTGGAAACACCATATATTTT.

This rearrangement joins TRBV5-1 to TRBJ1-1, with 8 bases lining up with TRBD1. After removal of 4 bases from V and 1 base from J, the junction contained 3 bases not matched to a gene. Germline CDR1 reads SGHRS; CDR2 reads YFSETQ. The CDR3 extends over 14 amino acids. The CDR3 reads CASSTGQGNTEAFF. The CDR3 DNA reads TGCGCCAGCAGCACAGGACAGGGGAACACTGAAGCTTTCTTT.

The chain recombines TRBV27 with TRBJ2-7; TRBD2 might be the D (6 bases). This CDR3 is 14 amino acids long. Germline CDR1 MNHEY, CDR2 SMNVEV (reference sequence). V shed 6 bases and J shed 0 bases, with 12 bases lying between them. CDR3 sequence: CASRRDASSYEQYF. The CDR3 DNA sequence: TGTGCCAGCAGGCGGGACGCAAGCTCCTACGAGCAGTACTTC.

This clone was seen just once. The chain has TRBV2 and TRBJ2-3, with D perhaps matching TRBD1 (5 bases). The CDR3 covers 14 residues. V was clipped by 8 bases and J by 7 bases, with 19 bases between them. Per germline, CDR1 SNHLY and CDR2 FYNNEI. The CDR3 here is CASFQDTPSNTQYF. The CDR3 DNA reads as TGTGCCAGCTTCCAGGACACTCCCAGTAATACGCAGTATTTT.

V is TRBV18 and J is TRBJ1-1; possibly TRBD1 for D (6 bases). With 8 bases removed from V and 1 base from J, the gap between germline ends came to 23 bases. The CDR3 is made up of 17 amino acids. Germline V gives CDR1 KGHSH, CDR2 LQKENI. CDR3 bases: TGTGCCAGCGCAACATCAGGGGACCCCCGTCCGAACACTGAAGCTTTCTTT. This translates into CASATSGDPRPNTEAFF.

The V call is TRBV7-3, the J call TRBJ2-1, with D possibly matching TRBD2 (7 bases). The V and J ends lost 5 bases and 6 bases respectively, with 11 bases between them. This CDR3 comprises 13 residues. Germline assignment: CDR1 SGHTA and CDR2 FQGTGA. The CDR3, as DNA: TGTGCCAGCAGCAACGCGGGGGCCAATGAGCAGTTCTTC. It codes for CASSNAGANEQFF.

The J gene is TRBJ1-2, the V gene TRBV6-5; 7 bases line up with TRBD1. The V and J ends lost 0 bases and 8 bases, in that order; junction bases with no gene match: 3. CDR1 and CDR2 (germline): MNHEY, SVGAGI. CDR3 size: 13 residues. CDR3 sequence: CASSYSQGGGYTF. Written as DNA, the CDR3 is TGTGCCAGCAGTTACTCGCAGGGGGGCGGCTACACCTTC.

The genes are TRBV19 and TRBJ2-7, with D possibly being TRBD2 (7 bases). Trimming took 3 bases from V and 6 from J, leaving 15 bases between them. The CDR3 spans 14 residues. Germline CDR1 LNHDA, CDR2 SQIVND (reference sequence). The CDR3 is CASSIRGGEGEQYF. The DNA of the CDR3 is TGTGCCAGTAGTATTCGCGGGGGCGAAGGCGAGCAGTACTTC. Looking up the rest from reference TRBV19 and TRBJ2-7 gives the full variable domain: DGGITQSPKYLFRKEGQNVTLSCEQNLNHDAMYWYRQDPGQGLRLIYYSQIVNDFQKGDIAEGYSVSREKKESFPLTVTSAQKNPTAFYLCASSIRGGEGEQYFGPGTRLTVT.

This chain connects TRBV7-3 to TRBJ1-5; D not resolved. The V end was cut by 0 bases, the J end by 7 bases, with 7 bases between. The CDR3 length is 13 residues. The germline gives CDR1 SGHTA, CDR2 FQGTGA. As DNA, the CDR3 is TGTGCCAGCAGCTTAACTAGTACCCAGCCCCAGCATTTT. It encodes CASSLTSTQPQHF.

The V and J genes are TRBV14 and TRBJ2-1; 14 nucleotides line up with TRBD2. After removal of 6 bases from V and 8 bases from J, the junction contained 3 bases not matched to a gene. There are 14 residues in the CDR3. Germline CDR1 reads SGHDN; CDR2 reads FVKESK. CDR3 DNA sequence: TGTGCCAGCAGGGGGACTAGCGGGAGTTATGAGCAGTTCTTC. Amino acids: CASRGTSGSYEQFF.

The V gene is TRBV5-6, the J gene TRBJ1-5; D remains ambiguous. V shed 2 bases and J shed 5 bases, with 5 bases lying between them. CDR1 is SGHDT and CDR2 is YYEEEE in the germline V gene. The CDR3 totals 12 residues. This CDR3 is CASSFSDQPQHF. As DNA, the CDR3 is TGTGCCAGCAGCTTTTCGGATCAGCCCCAGCATTTT.

The chain is built from TRBV28 and TRBJ1-1; D not certain. CDR3 length: 14 amino acids. Germline V gene lookup returns CDR1 MDHEN and CDR2 SYDVKM. CDR3 sequence reads: CASTDTFFSTEAFF. The DNA for the CDR3 is TGTGCTAGTACGGATACCTTCTTTTCCACTGAAGCTTTCTTT.

The genes are TRBV21-1 and TRBJ2-5. TRBV21-1 is marked as a pseudogene. The CDR3 is 17 residues long. DNA of the CDR3: TGTGCCAGCAGCAGCGATCCGGGACGGACGTACCAAGAGACCCAGTACTTC. Amino acid sequence: CASSSDPGRTYQETQYF.

The chain employs TRBV18 and TRBJ1-2, with D uncertain. Germline CDR1 is KGHSH and CDR2 is LQKENI. V lost 1 base to trimming and J lost 1 base, with 10 bases between them. The CDR3 runs 15 residues. The CDR3 loop is CASSPLEPDNYGYTF. The CDR3, as DNA: TGTGCCAGCTCACCACTTGAGCCAGATAACTATGGCTACACCTTC.

The V gene is TRBV28, the J gene TRBJ1-2; TRBD1 agrees at 7 bases. V gave up 8 bases and J gave up 8 bases; unmatched junction bases: 14. Germline CDR1 reads MDHEN; CDR2 reads SYDVKM. The CDR3 is 14 residues long. The chain's CDR3 is CASRAEGARLGYTF. CDR3 in DNA: TGTGCCAGCCGAGCGGAGGGGGCGCGTTTAGGCTACACCTTC.

The chain is built from TRBV5-6 and TRBJ2-2; 8 nucleotides align to TRBD1. V lost 4 bases and J lost 0; bases outside the gene matches: 5. This CDR3 is built from 16 residues. Germline V gives CDR1 SGHDT, CDR2 YYEEEE. The CDR3 DNA reads as TGTGCCAGCAGCCCGAGGACAGGGTCGAACACCGGGGAGCTGTTTTTT. It codes for CASSPRTGSNTGELFF.